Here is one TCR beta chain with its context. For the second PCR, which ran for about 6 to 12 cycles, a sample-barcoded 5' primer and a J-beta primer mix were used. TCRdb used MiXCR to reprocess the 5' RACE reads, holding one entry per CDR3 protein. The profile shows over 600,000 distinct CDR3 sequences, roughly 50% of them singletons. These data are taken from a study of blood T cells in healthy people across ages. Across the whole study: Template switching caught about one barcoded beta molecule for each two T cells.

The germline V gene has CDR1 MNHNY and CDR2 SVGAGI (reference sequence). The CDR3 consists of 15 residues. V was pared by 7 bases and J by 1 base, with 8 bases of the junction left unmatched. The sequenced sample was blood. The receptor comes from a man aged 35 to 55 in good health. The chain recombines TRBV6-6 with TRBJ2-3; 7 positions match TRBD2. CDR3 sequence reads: CASIPPGGRTDTQYF. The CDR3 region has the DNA TGTGCCAGCATCCCCCCGGGGGGACGCACAGATACGCAGTATTTT.